This TCR beta chain was captured in a study of cytomegalovirus exposure and HLA in healthy donors. Germline CDR1 is SGHRS and CDR2 is YFSETQ. The CDR3 loop spans 15 amino acids. Trimming stripped 0 bases from V and 8 bases from J, with 15 bases between. Primers included in the PCR were 60 Vbeta and 13 Jbeta primers. Some clones are missing from TCRdb's copy, which holds only in-frame ones; the method was immunoSEQ multiplex PCR. The sample includes around 200,000 clones, nearly 80% of them seen just once. Sequencing was done on a sample of PBMCs. This clonotype originated in a man between 18 and 35 years old in good health and CMV-seronegative. The V gene is TRBV5-1, the J gene TRBJ2-4; the D gene is possibly TRBD1 (6 bases). The CDR3 nucleotides read TGCGCCAGCAGCTTGGACAGGGCACGGGTGGACATTCAGTACTTC. It encodes CASSLDRARVDIQYF. Filled out from reference TRBV5-1 and TRBJ2-4, the complete variable domain reads KAGVTQTPRYLIKTRGQQVTLSCSPISGHRSVSWYQQTPGQGLQFLFEYFSETQRNKGNFPGRFSGRQFSNSRSEMNVSTLELGDSALYLCASSLDRARVDIQYFGAGTRLSVL.